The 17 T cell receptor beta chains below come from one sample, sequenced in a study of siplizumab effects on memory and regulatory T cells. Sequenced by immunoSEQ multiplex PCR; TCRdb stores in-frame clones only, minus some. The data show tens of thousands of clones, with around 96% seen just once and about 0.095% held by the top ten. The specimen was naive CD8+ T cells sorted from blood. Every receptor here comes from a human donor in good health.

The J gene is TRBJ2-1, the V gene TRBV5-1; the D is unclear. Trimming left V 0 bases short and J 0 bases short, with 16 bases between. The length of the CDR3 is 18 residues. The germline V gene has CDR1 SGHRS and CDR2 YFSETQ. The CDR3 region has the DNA TGCGCCAGCAGCTTGGACCCCAGTGCCCCTAGCTCCTACAATGAGCAGTTCTTC. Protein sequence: CASSLDPSAPSSYNEQFF.

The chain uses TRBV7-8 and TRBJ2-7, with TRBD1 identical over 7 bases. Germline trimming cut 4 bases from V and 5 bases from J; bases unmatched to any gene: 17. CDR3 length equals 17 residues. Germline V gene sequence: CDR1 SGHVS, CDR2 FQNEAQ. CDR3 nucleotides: TGTGCCAGCAGCTCAGAGTGGGTCGGGCAGGGGGTCGACGAGCAGTACTTC. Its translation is CASSSEWVGQGVDEQYF.

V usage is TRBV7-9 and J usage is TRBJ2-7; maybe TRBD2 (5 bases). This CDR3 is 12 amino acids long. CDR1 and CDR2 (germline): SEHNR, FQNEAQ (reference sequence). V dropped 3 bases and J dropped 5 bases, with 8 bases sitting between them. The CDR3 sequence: CASSLGVHEQYF. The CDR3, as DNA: TGTGCCAGCAGCTTGGGAGTCCACGAGCAGTACTTC.

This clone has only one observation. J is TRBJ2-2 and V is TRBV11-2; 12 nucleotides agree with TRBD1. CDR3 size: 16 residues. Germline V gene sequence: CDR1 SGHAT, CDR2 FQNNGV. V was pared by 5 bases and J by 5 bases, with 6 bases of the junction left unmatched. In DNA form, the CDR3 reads TGTGCCAGCAGCCAACCGGGACAGGGGGCGACCGGGGAGCTGTTTTTT. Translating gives CASSQPGQGATGELFF.

The CDR3 spells CAKLDRGRETQYF. The CDR3 nucleotides are TGTGCCAAATTGGACAGGGGGCGAGAGACCCAGTACTTC. The chain carries TRBV2 and TRBJ2-5, with 11 bases identical to TRBD1. Germline trimming cut 10 bases from V and 4 bases from J; bases unmatched to any gene: 5. CDR1 SNHLY and CDR2 FYNNEI come from the germline V gene. The CDR3 is 13 residues long.

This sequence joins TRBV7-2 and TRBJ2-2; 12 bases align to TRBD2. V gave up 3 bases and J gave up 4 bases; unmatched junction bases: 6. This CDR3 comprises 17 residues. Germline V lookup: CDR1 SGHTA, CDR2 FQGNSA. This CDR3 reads CASSLLAGGPPTGELFF. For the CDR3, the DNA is TGTGCCAGCAGCTTGCTAGCGGGGGGGCCGCCCACCGGGGAGCTGTTTTTT.

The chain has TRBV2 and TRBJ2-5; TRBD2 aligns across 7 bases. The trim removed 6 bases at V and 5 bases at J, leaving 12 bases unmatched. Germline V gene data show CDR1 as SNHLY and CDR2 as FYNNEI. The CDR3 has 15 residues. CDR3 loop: CASSVGGGFLETQYF. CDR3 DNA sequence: TGTGCCAGCAGCGTGGGCGGGGGATTTCTGGAGACCCAGTACTTC.

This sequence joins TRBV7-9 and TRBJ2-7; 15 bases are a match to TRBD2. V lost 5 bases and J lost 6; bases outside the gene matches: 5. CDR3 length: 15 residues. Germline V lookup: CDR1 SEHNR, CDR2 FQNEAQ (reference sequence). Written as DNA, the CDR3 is TGTGCCAGCAGCCCGAGGACTAGCGGGGGGGCCGAGCAGTACTTC. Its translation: CASSPRTSGGAEQYF.

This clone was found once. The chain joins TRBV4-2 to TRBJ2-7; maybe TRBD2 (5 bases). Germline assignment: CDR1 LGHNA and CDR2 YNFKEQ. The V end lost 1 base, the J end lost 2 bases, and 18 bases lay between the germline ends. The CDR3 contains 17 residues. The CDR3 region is CASSQGGATAGAYEQYF. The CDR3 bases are TGTGCCAGCAGCCAAGGAGGTGCCACCGCCGGGGCCTACGAGCAGTACTTC.

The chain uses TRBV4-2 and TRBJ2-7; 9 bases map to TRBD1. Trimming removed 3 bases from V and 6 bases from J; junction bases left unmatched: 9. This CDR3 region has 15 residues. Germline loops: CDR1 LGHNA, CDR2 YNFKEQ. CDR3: CASSQGRTGELEQYF. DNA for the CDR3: TGTGCCAGCAGCCAGGGACGGACAGGGGAACTCGAGCAGTACTTC.

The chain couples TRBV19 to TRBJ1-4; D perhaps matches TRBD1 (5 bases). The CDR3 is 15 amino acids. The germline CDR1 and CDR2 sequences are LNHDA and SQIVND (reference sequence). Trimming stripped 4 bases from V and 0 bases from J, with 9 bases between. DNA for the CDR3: TGTGCCAGTAGTACTGACAGCGCAACTAATGAAAAACTGTTTTTT. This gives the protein CASSTDSATNEKLFF.

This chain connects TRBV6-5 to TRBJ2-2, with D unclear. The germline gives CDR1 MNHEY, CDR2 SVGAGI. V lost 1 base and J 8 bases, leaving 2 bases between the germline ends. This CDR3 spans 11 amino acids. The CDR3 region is CASSYFGELFF. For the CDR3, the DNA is TGTGCCAGCAGTTACTTTGGGGAGCTGTTTTTT.

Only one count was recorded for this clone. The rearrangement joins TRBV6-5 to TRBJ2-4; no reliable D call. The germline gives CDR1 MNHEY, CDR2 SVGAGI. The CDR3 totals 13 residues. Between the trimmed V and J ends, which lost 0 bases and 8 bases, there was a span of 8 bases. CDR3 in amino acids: CASSYSSKDIQYF. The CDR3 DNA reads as TGTGCCAGCAGTTACTCGAGTAAGGACATTCAGTACTTC.

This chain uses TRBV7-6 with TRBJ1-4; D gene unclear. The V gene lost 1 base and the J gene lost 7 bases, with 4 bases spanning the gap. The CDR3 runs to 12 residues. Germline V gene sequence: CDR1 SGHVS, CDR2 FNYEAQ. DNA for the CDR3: TGTGCCAGCAGCTTAGGGGGTGAAAAACTGTTTTTT. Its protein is CASSLGGEKLFF.

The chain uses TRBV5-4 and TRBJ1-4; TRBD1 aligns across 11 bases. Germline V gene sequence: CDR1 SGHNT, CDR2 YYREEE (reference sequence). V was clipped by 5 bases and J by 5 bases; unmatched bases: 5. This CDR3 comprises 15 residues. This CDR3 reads CASRAGQGGNEKLFF. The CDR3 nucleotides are TGTGCCAGCAGGGCGGGACAGGGGGGAAATGAAAAACTGTTTTTT.

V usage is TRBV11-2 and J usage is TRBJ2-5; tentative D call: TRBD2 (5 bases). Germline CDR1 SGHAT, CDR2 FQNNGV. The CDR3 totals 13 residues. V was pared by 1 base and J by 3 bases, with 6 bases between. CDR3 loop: CASSLGTEETQYF. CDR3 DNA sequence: TGTGCCAGCAGCTTAGGGACTGAAGAGACCCAGTACTTC.

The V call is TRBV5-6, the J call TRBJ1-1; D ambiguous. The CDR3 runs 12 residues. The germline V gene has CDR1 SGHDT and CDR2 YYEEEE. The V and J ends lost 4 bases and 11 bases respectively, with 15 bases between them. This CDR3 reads CASSADDRPAFF. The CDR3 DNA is TGTGCCAGCAGCGCGGACGATCGGCCTGCTTTCTTT. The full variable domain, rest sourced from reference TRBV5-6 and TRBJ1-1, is DAGVTQSPTHLIKTRGQQVTLRCSPKSGHDTVSWYQQALGQGPQFIFQYYEEEERQRGNFPDRFSGHQFPNYSSELNVNALLLGDSALYLCASSADDRPAFFGQGTRLTVV.